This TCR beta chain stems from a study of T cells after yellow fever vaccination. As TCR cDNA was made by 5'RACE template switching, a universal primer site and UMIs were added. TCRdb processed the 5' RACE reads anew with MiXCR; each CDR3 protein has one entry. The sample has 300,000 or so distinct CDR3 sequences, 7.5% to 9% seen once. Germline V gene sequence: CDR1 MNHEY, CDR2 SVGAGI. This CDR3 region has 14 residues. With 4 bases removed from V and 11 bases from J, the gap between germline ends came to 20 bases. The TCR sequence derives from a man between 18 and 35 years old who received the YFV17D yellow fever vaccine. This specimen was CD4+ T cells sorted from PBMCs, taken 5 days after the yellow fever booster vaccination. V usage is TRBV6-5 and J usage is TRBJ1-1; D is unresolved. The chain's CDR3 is CASSSAERHGGAFF. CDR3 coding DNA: TGTGCCAGCAGTTCCGCTGAGAGGCACGGTGGGGCTTTCTTT.